This TCR beta chain was sequenced during a study of cytomegalovirus exposure and HLA in healthy donors. On this clone: The target antigen is unknown.

Sequenced by immunoSEQ multiplex PCR; TCRdb stores in-frame clones only, minus some. The sample lists 110,000 or so clones; roughly nine tenths were seen once. Broader study findings: TCR beta chains numbering some 150 were designated cytomegalovirus-associated.

This sequence originates from a man between 18 and 29 years old in good health and CMV-seropositive. The specimen was PBMCs.

In nucleotides, the CDR3 is TGTGCCAGCAGCGTAGAAGCGGGGACCCGCACAGATACGCAGTATTTT. It codes for CASSVEAGTRTDTQYF. The genes are TRBV9 and TRBJ2-3; 7 nucleotides match TRBD2. V shed 0 bases, J shed 1 base, and the junction held 5 bases outside the gene matches. Germline CDR1 SGDLS, CDR2 YYNGEE. The CDR3 totals 16 residues.